These 3 T cell receptor beta chains were all obtained from the same sample, sequenced in a study of regulatory T cells in long-lasting Graves disease. Through Arm-PCR of CDR3 regions and iRepertoire HTBI primers, TCR beta libraries were built. TCRdb reanalysed the multiplex PCR reads using MiXCR and keeps one entry per CDR3 protein. The sample yields about 660,000 distinct CDR3 sequences, approximately 31% seen once. Described time point: persistent/refractory GD, antithyroid drugs over 5 years with positive TRAb. Preparation of the TCR library used RNA extracted from PBMCs. The sample here was peripheral blood mononuclear cells (PBMCs), taken when the disease was refractory, from a patient treated with antithyroid drugs. The receptor set was obtained from a female donor with Graves disease.

This clonotype came up a few times. The genes are TRBV27 and TRBJ2-7; 7 bases agree with TRBD2. The germline CDR1 and CDR2 sequences are MNHEY and SMNVEV (reference sequence). V gave up 7 bases and J gave up 5 bases; unmatched junction bases: 8. CDR3 length: 13 residues. CDR3 nucleotide sequence: TGTGCCAGCACTGGACTAGGGAGTCACGAGCAGTACTTC. It encodes CASTGLGSHEQYF.

In this sample, this clonotype turned up a few times. The rearrangement uses TRBV6-5 and TRBJ2-7, with 7 positions matching TRBD2. The CDR3 runs to 17 residues. V shed 2 bases, J shed 2 bases, and the junction held 12 bases outside the gene matches. Germline CDR1 reads MNHEY; CDR2 reads SVGAGI. The CDR3 loop is CASSYRHKAGKTYEQYF. CDR3 bases: TGTGCCAGCAGTTACCGTCATAAAGCGGGGAAAACCTACGAGCAGTACTTC.

The gene calls are TRBV20-1 and TRBJ1-3, with a weak D call TRBD1 (6 bases). V was pared by 5 bases and J by 4 bases, with 12 bases between. The CDR3 runs to 13 residues. CDR1 is DFQATT and CDR2 is SNEGSKA in the germline V gene (reference sequence). CDR3 protein: CSAATGPGNTIYF. The CDR3, as DNA: TGCAGTGCTGCTACAGGGCCCGGAAACACCATATATTTT.